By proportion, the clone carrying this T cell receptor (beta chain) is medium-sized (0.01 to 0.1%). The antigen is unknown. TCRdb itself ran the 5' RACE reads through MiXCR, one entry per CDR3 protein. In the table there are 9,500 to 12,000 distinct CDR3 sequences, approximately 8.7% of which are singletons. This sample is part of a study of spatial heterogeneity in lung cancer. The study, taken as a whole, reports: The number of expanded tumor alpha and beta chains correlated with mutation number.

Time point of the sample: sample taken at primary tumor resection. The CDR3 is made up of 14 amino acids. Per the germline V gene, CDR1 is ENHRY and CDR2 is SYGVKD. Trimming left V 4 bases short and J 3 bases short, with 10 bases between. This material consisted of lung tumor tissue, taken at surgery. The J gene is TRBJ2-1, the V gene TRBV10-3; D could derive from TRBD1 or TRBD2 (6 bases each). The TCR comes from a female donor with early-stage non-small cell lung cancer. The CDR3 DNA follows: TGTGCCATCAGTGCCGGGGGCTACTACAATGAGCAGTTCTTC. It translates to CAISAGGYYNEQFF.